This T cell receptor (beta chain) was found in a study of post-analysis software for immune sequencing data. This clonotype has more than one count but fewer than ten. Its antigen remains unidentified. Study-wide results and caveats: Five or six TRBV segments (TRBV5-6, TRBV5-1 and TRBV20-1 among them) occurred more frequently in patients than in controls.

CDR3 length equals 17 residues. Trimming took off 6 bases at V and 0 bases at J, with 18 bases between the two ends. Germline CDR1 reads MNHNS; CDR2 reads SASEGT. The TCR beta cDNA libraries contained unique molecular identifiers. One entry per CDR3 protein, called by TCRdb with MiXCR from the PCR reads. The sample has more than 450,000 distinct CDR3 sequences; roughly 40% are singletons. The sequenced material came from blood. The TCR sequence derives from a girl aged 5 to 17 with multiple sclerosis. The genes are TRBV6-1 and TRBJ2-1, with D perhaps TRBD2 (5 bases). The CDR3 protein is CASRINHGESSYNEQFF. The CDR3 DNA reads as TGTGCCAGCAGAATCAATCACGGGGAGTCCTCCTACAATGAGCAGTTCTTC.